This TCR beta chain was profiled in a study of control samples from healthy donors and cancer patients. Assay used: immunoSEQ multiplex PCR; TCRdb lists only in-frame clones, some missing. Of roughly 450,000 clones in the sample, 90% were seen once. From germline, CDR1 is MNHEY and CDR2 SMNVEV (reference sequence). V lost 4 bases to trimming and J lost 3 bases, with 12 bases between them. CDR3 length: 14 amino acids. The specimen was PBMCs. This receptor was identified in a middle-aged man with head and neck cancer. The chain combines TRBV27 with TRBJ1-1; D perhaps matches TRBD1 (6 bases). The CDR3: CASSWRGEDTEAFF. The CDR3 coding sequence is TGTGCCAGCAGTTGGAGGGGGGAAGACACTGAAGCTTTCTTT.